The present entry profiles one T cell receptor beta chain with its context. Its specificity is not known. This record comes from a study of T-cell reconstitution after alpha-beta-depleted transplantation in children. Unique molecular identifiers featured in how the TCRbeta library was prepared. TCRdb reprocessed the PCR reads via MiXCR and lists one record per CDR3 protein. The sample comprises approximately 650,000 distinct CDR3 sequences, under 15% of which are singletons, and about 0.79% rests with the top ten. This CDR3 has 14 residues. Germline CDR1 SQVTM, CDR2 ANQGSEA. The V gene end was trimmed by 7 bases and the J gene end by 3 bases; junction bases not matched to a gene: 11. Whole-study results and caveats: Reported findings indicate that, about two months after transplant, alpha-beta T cells came from several hundred expanded clones, which were derived from non-depleted graft cells.

The clonotype originates from a girl aged 2 to 9 with congenital amegakaryocytic thrombocytopenia, due to receive a stem cell transplant. Source: PBMCs, taken before TCRalphabeta/CD19-depleted stem cell transplant. The chain carries TRBV29-1 and TRBJ2-7, with 8 bases identical to TRBD1. The CDR3 DNA is TGCAGCGCCACCCGTGACAGGGGCTTCTACGAGCAGTACTTC. Protein: CSATRDRGFYEQYF.